This entry lists 9 T cell receptor beta chains sequenced from one sample in a study of the immune and genomic landscape of osteosarcoma. Using immunoSEQ multiplex PCR, the repertoire was profiled, and TCRdb retains in-frame clones only, with some absent. The sample holds some 4,400 clones, roughly 77% seen once. Primary, local recurrence and metastasis osteosarcoma tumors were taken after treatment from poor-prognosis patients. Sequencing was done on a sample of osteosarcoma tumor tissue from the femur. The receptor source for this set is a human donor with osteosarcoma.

This chain links TRBV15 with TRBJ2-5; TRBD1 or TRBD2 may be the D gene (5 bases each). Germline CDR1 reads LNHNV; CDR2 reads YYDKDF (reference sequence). This CDR3 comprises 13 residues. Trimming took 4 bases from V and 5 from J, leaving 11 bases between them. This CDR3 reads CATSIRGGETQYF. CDR3 sequence (DNA): TGTGCCACCAGCATACGGGGCGGGGAGACCCAGTACTTC.

The table lists this clone with a few counts. This chain connects TRBV7-8 to TRBJ2-1; 12 bases are shared with TRBD2. This CDR3 has 16 amino acids. The trim removed 4 bases at V and 7 bases at J, leaving 8 bases unmatched. CDR1 and CDR2 (germline): SGHVS, FQNEAQ. In nucleotides, the CDR3 is TGTGCCAGCAGCTCACCGAGACTAGCGGGGGCGAATGAGCAGTTCTTC. It codes for CASSSPRLAGANEQFF.

J is TRBJ1-1 and V is TRBV6-6; no clear D. In germline, CDR1 is MNHNY, CDR2 SVGAGI (reference sequence). V dropped 6 bases and J dropped 4 bases, with 12 bases sitting between them. The CDR3 is 13 amino acids. CDR3 nucleotide sequence: TGTGCCAGCAGGATGGGCAGGACCACTGAAGCTTTCTTT. Encoded protein: CASRMGRTTEAFF.

This chain links TRBV9 with TRBJ2-1, with D tentatively TRBD1 (5 bases). The CDR3 has 13 residues. In germline, CDR1 is SGDLS, CDR2 YYNGEE. V shed 4 bases and J shed 4 bases, with 9 bases lying between them. CDR3 region: CASSLGHYNEQFF. Written as DNA, the CDR3 is TGTGCCAGCAGCCTAGGACATTACAATGAGCAGTTCTTC.

The V gene is TRBV30, the J gene TRBJ2-5; D is tentatively TRBD1 or TRBD2 (6 bases each). The CDR3 length is 13 residues. With 2 bases removed from V and 6 bases from J, the gap between germline ends came to 13 bases. Germline values: CDR1 GTSNPN, CDR2 SVGIG (reference sequence). As DNA, the CDR3 is TGTGCCTGGAGTCCAGGGGAGGTCCAGACCCAGTACTTC. Translating it yields CAWSPGEVQTQYF.

The rearrangement uses TRBV28 and TRBJ2-6; D perhaps matches TRBD1 (5 bases). This CDR3 has 15 residues. Germline V lookup: CDR1 MDHEN, CDR2 SYDVKM. Trimming left V 6 bases short and J 0 bases short, with 9 bases between. In nucleotides, the CDR3 is TGTGCCAGCAGGGACACCCTCTCTGGGGCCAACGTCCTGACTTTC. Amino acids: CASRDTLSGANVLTF.

This chain joins TRBV19 and TRBJ2-7; 9 nucleotides agree with TRBD2. The CDR3 has 14 residues. V gave up 4 bases and J gave up 2 bases; unmatched junction bases: 3. CDR1 is LNHDA, CDR2 SQIVND, per germline (reference sequence). The DNA of the CDR3 is TGTGCCAGTAGTAATAGCGGGAGTGCCTACGAGCAGTACTTC. Protein sequence: CASSNSGSAYEQYF.

The chain uses TRBV27 and TRBJ2-4, with a tentative D call TRBD2 (6 bases). With 5 bases removed from V and 5 bases from J, the gap between germline ends came to 19 bases. This CDR3 has 16 residues. Germline lookup yields CDR1 MNHEY and CDR2 SMNVEV (reference sequence). CDR3 protein: CASSPYGGGGQNIQYF. The CDR3 DNA reads TGTGCCAGCAGTCCCTACGGGGGTGGCGGGCAAAACATTCAGTACTTC.

The rearrangement links TRBV5-8 to TRBJ2-3, with 11 bases identical to TRBD1. Per germline, CDR1 SGHTS and CDR2 YDEGEE. The junction had 7 bases not matched to a gene; V was cut back by 5 bases and J by 5 bases. This CDR3 is built from 15 residues. As DNA, the CDR3 is TGTGCCAGCAGGACGGACAGGGGGCATCAAGATACGCAGTATTTT. Amino acid sequence: CASRTDRGHQDTQYF.